This T cell receptor beta chain appears in the sequencing data of a study of tumor and adjacent non-tumor tissue in lung cancer. Comments on this clonotype: With a much larger clone just one base away, this may be a read error.

RNA was extracted from bulk tissue without any cell sorting. The library came from three nested PCR rounds adapted from ARM-PCR protocols. From the multiplex PCR reads, TCRdb called clonotypes with MiXCR, one entry per CDR3 protein. The sample shows more than 75,000 distinct CDR3 sequences, approximately 71% of them seen only once. Germline V gives CDR1 DFQATT, CDR2 SNEGSKA (reference sequence). Trimming took 8 bases from V and 0 from J, leaving 7 bases between them. This CDR3 comprises 11 residues. Sequenced: lung tumor tissue. J is TRBJ2-5 and V is TRBV20-1; no definite D call. This clonotype was sampled from a woman aged 70 to 79 with non-small cell lung cancer. The CDR3: CSTQHQETQYF. The CDR3 DNA follows: TGCAGTACTCAACACCAAGAGACCCAGTACTTC.